This entry is about one TCR beta chain. A much larger clone differs by one base, so this may be a read error. The CDR3 covers 17 residues. Per germline, CDR1 SGHDT and CDR2 YYEEEE. The record originates from a study of T cells after yellow fever vaccination. Findings of the study overall: Few clonotypes appeared in both CD4 and CD8 compartments. Among primary-vaccination clones, most reappeared after the booster, at just under 98% for CD4 and approximately 90% for CD8. Peaking on day 5 versus 15, the secondary response was faster but weaker. There were almost no vaccine-responding clonotypes detectable in the sorted memory subsets on day 0.

TCRdb called the 5' RACE reads again in MiXCR, with one record for every CDR3 protein. This table has around 31,000 distinct CDR3 sequences, under 12% appearing once. The chain carries TRBV5-6 and TRBJ1-1; possibly TRBD1 for D (6 bases). Sequencing used PBMCs, either bulk or a sorted T-cell subset (CD4+, CD8+, memory, or dextramer-sorted; not recorded which), obtained roughly 15 days after the first yellow fever vaccination. The TCR sequence derives from a man aged 18 to 30 who received the YFV17D yellow fever vaccine. The CDR3 DNA is TGTTCCAGCAGCCTCCTACAGGGAAGAAGGCTGAACACTGAAGCTTTCTTT. Protein: CSSSLLQGRRLNTEAFF. Complete variable domain (other parts from reference TRBV5-6 and TRBJ1-1): DAGVTQSPTHLIKTRGQQVTLRCSPKSGHDTVSWYQQALGQGPQFIFQYYEEEERQRGNFPDRFSGHQFPNYSSELNVNALLLGDSALYLCSSSLLQGRRLNTEAFFGQGTRLTVV.